This T cell receptor (beta chain) originates from a study of vaccination and CD4 T cells after COVID-19. The CDR3 extends over 13 amino acids. V lost 1 base, J lost 2 bases, and 4 bases lay in between. Looked up from germline, CDR1 is MGHRA and CDR2 is YSYEKL. Sequenced with the Oncomine TCR Beta short-read assay was DNA taken from cultured CD4+ T cells. The source of extracted genomic DNA was cultured CD4+ T cells. TCRdb re-called the PCR reads through MiXCR, storing one row per CDR3 protein. This sample has 9,500 to 15,000 distinct CDR3 sequences, with roughly 54% found just once. Concerning this clonotype: What it binds is not known.

As to treatment: roughly 11-day PBMC culture with coronavirus spike peptide pools or control peptides (ViraFEST assay). It was on days 3 and 7 that half the medium was replaced with fresh IL-2 medium. The V gene is TRBV4-1, the J gene TRBJ2-3, with unresolved D. Sequencing was performed on CD4+ T cells from blood, cultured in vitro. The TCR comes from a human donor who had recovered from COVID-19. CDR3 nucleotides: TGCGCCAGCAGCCAAGCTCACACAGATACGCAGTATTTT. The encoded protein is CASSQAHTDTQYF.